One and the same sample provided the 4 T cell receptor beta chains below, sequenced in a study of blood T cells in healthy people across ages. With a J-beta primer mix and a sample-barcoded 5' primer, a second PCR ran about 7 to 11 cycles. TCRdb reprocessed the 5' RACE reads with MiXCR, giving one entry per CDR3 protein. The sample gives fewer than 2,000,000 distinct CDR3 sequences, around 40% of which show up once; around 23% is in the top ten. Sequencing input: blood. The receptors originated from a human donor in good health.

The chain carries TRBV28 and TRBJ1-4; D is possibly TRBD1 (6 bases). V shed 10 bases and J shed 5 bases, with 14 bases lying between them. CDR1 is MDHEN, CDR2 SYDVKM, per germline. This CDR3 has 13 residues. The CDR3 nucleotides are TGTGCCACACTAGAACAGGGAAATGAAAAACTGTTTTTT. This translates into CATLEQGNEKLFF.

The gene calls are TRBV6-6 and TRBJ2-5; D gene unclear. This CDR3 spans 13 amino acids. CDR1 and CDR2 from the germline V gene are MNHNY and SVGAGI (reference sequence). Trimming removed 7 bases from V and 5 bases from J, with 14 bases in between. For the CDR3, the DNA is TGTGCCAGCACCTCAATCTTCCGGGAGACCCAGTACTTC. Protein product: CASTSIFRETQYF.

With regard to this clonotype: One end of the junction is discordant with germline, which a read error may explain. This sequence joins TRBV15 and TRBJ2-4; unclear D gene. Germline V gene sequence: CDR1 LNHNV, CDR2 YYDKDF (reference sequence). The CDR3 runs to 14 residues. The CDR3 loop reads CATSRDRTGTIQHF. As DNA, the CDR3 is TGTGCCACCAGCAGAGATCGGACGGGTACCATTCAGCACTTC.

V usage is TRBV19 and J usage is TRBJ2-5; D remains ambiguous. Judging by the DNA end, TRBJ2-7 fits better; the J call may be wrong. Germline CDR1 reads LNHDA; CDR2 reads SQIVND (reference sequence). This CDR3 is built from 14 residues. The CDR3 DNA sequence: TGTGCCAGTAGTATAGGCCCGGTCTCCTACGAGCAGTACTTC. Encoded protein: CASSIGPVSYEQYF.